This entry concerns a single T cell receptor (beta chain). The antigen is undetermined. This record comes from a study of cytomegalovirus exposure and HLA in healthy donors. Overall study findings and caveats: With high specificity and sensitivity, the classifier reportedly diagnosed cytomegalovirus status. The authors listed approximately 160 TCR beta chains as cytomegalovirus-associated.

Use of 60 Vbeta and 13 Jbeta primers characterized the PCR. The method was immunoSEQ multiplex PCR; TCRdb's version includes in-frame clones alone and lacks a portion of them. The sample shows about 80,000 clones, roughly 65% of them seen only once. Donors had nominal health at sampling but likely had unrecorded immune exposures. Germline CDR1 and CDR2: SGDLS and YYNGEE. Trimming removed 4 bases from V and 4 bases from J, with 20 bases in between. This CDR3 contains 16 residues. This TCR came from a male donor in good health and CMV-seropositive. The chain recombines TRBV9 with TRBJ1-2; D ambiguous. The sequenced sample was PBMCs. The DNA of the CDR3 is TGTGCCAGCAGCCCACGCCGAGCAGGCACCTTCTATGGCTACACCTTC. Residues: CASSPRRAGTFYGYTF. Complete variable domain (other parts from reference TRBV9 and TRBJ1-2): DSGVTQTPKHLITATGQRVTLRCSPRSGDLSVYWYQQSLDQGLQFLIQYYNGEERAKGNILERFSAQQFPDLHSELNLSSLELGDSALYFCASSPRRAGTFYGYTFGSGTRLTVV.